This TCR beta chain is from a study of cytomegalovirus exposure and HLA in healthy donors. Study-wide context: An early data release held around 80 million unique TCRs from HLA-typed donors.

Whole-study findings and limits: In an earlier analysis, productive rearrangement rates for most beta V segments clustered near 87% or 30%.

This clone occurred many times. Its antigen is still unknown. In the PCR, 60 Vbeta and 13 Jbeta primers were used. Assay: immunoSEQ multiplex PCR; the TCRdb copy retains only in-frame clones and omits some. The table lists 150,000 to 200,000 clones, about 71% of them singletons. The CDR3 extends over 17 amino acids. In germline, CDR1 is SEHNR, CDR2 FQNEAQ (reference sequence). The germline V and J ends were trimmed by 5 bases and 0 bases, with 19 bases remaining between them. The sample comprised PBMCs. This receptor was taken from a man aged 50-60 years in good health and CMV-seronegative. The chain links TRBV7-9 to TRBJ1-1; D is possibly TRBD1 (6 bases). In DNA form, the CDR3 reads TGTGCCAGCAGCCGAGGGGGGGTGATGGGGTTGAACACTGAAGCTTTCTTT. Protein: CASSRGGVMGLNTEAFF.